These 10 T cell receptor beta chains share one sample of origin, sequenced in a study of blood T cells in healthy people across ages. A second PCR of roughly 7 to 11 cycles used a sample-barcoded 5' primer and a J-beta primer mix. TCRdb recomputed calls from the 5' RACE reads with MiXCR, one row per CDR3 protein. The data hold 1,500,000 or so distinct CDR3 sequences, with approximately 43% observed a single time. The sequenced sample consisted of blood. These receptors were taken from a woman aged 18-30 years in good health.

The chain is built from TRBV18 and TRBJ1-6; D unresolved. Germline values: CDR1 KGHSH, CDR2 LQKENI. Trimming removed 5 bases at V and 7 bases at J, with 9 bases between. The CDR3 loop spans 13 amino acids. The CDR3 is CASSTAPNSPLHF. CDR3 in DNA: TGTGCCAGCTCAACGGCCCCGAATTCACCCCTCCACTTT.

The rearrangement joins TRBV12-3 or TRBV12-4 to TRBJ1-1, with 7 bases fitting TRBD1. CDR3 length: 14 residues. V trimming: 7 bases; J trimming: 3 bases; junction bases outside the gene matches: 8. CDR3 protein: CASTSPGGYTEAFF. CDR3 DNA: TGTGCCAGCACCTCACCAGGGGGATACACTGAAGCTTTCTTT.

This sequence joins TRBV2 and TRBJ2-1; D is unclear. The CDR3 extends over 15 amino acids. V lost 6 bases and J 2 bases, leaving 14 bases between the germline ends. Germline CDR1 and CDR2: SNHLY and FYNNEI. The CDR3 nucleotides read TGTGCCAGCAGCGAACTTAGTCCGCCCTACAATGAGCAGTTCTTC. Its protein is CASSELSPPYNEQFF. The full variable domain, with the rest looked up from reference TRBV2 and TRBJ2-1, is EPEVTQTPSHQVTQMGQEVILRCVPISNHLYFYWYRQILGQKVEFLVSFYNNEISEKSEIFDDQFSVERPDGSNFTLKIRSTKLEDSAMYFCASSELSPPYNEQFFGPGTRLTVL.

This chain links TRBV9 with TRBJ2-1, with 9 nucleotides matching TRBD1. Looked up from germline, CDR1 is SGDLS and CDR2 is YYNGEE. Trimming took 1 base from V and 5 from J; bases not matched to a gene: 10. This CDR3 is built from 17 residues. CDR3 loop: CASSVRAVDRGNNEQFF. In DNA, the CDR3 is TGTGCCAGCAGCGTACGTGCGGTGGACAGGGGCAACAATGAGCAGTTCTTC.

In its sample, this clonotype was seen many times. This chain links TRBV9 with TRBJ2-1; 10 bases fit TRBD2. The CDR3 length is 16 residues. Per germline, CDR1 SGDLS and CDR2 YYNGEE. V shed 1 base and J 0 bases; nucleotides not matched to a gene: 1. The CDR3 DNA reads TGTGCCAGCAGCGTATCTAGCGGGAGCTCCTACAATGAGCAGTTCTTC. Amino acid sequence: CASSVSSGSSYNEQFF.

The genes are TRBV5-1 and TRBJ2-6; D uncertain. CDR3 size: 15 residues. The germline gives CDR1 SGHRS, CDR2 YFSETQ. V lost 1 base, J lost 0 bases, and 5 bases lay in between. CDR3 coding DNA: TGCGCCAGCAGCTTGCGGCCCTCTGGGGCCAACGTCCTGACTTTC. Protein product: CASSLRPSGANVLTF.

V and J are TRBV15 and TRBJ2-1; D may be TRBD1 (6 bases). CDR3 length: 14 amino acids. Trimming cost V 4 bases and J 2 bases, with 9 bases left between them. Germline values: CDR1 LNHNV, CDR2 YYDKDF (reference sequence). The CDR3 DNA is TGTGCCACCAGCACGGGACAAGCCTACAATGAGCAGTTCTTC. Protein sequence: CATSTGQAYNEQFF.

The chain employs TRBV20-1 and TRBJ2-5; D unresolved. The J call could be wrong; TRBJ2-7 is a better fit for the DNA end. Germline V gene data show CDR1 as DFQATT and CDR2 as SNEGSKA (reference sequence). This CDR3 has 15 amino acids. The CDR3 reads CSARDYVTRPYEQYF. DNA for the CDR3: TGCAGTGCTAGAGATTACGTAACCAGACCCTACGAGCAGTACTTC.

This clonotype has more than one count but fewer than ten. One end of the junction does not line up with germline, which may come from a read error. This chain joins TRBV30 and TRBJ2-1, with D perhaps assigned TRBD1 or TRBD2 (6 bases each). CDR3 length equals 13 residues. Germline V gives CDR1 GTSNPN, CDR2 SVGIG (reference sequence). The CDR3 reads CARRGSSYNEQFF. The CDR3 nucleotides read TGTGCCCGGAGGGGGAGCTCCTACAATGAGCAGTTCTTC.

This clonotype was observed a handful of times. The genes are TRBV4-2 and TRBJ2-1; 7 bases map to TRBD1. This CDR3 has 14 residues. The germline gives CDR1 LGHNA, CDR2 YNFKEQ. The V and J ends lost 0 bases and 12 bases, in that order; junction bases with no gene match: 8. The DNA for the CDR3 is TGTGCCAGCAGCCAAGACGCCGACAGGGTTTGGCAGTTCTTC. This gives the protein CASSQDADRVWQFF.